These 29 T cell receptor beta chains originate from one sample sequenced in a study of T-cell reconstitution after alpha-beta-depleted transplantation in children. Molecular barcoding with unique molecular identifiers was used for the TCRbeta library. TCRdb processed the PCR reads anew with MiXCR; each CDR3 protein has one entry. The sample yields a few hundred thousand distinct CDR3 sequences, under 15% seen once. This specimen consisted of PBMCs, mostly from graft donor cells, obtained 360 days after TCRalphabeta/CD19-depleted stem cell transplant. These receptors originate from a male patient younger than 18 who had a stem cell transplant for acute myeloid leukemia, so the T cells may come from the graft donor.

The CDR3 reads CASSLFGGERGLETPSTDTQYF. DNA of the CDR3: TGTGCCAGCAGTTTATTCGGCGGGGAGAGGGGACTCGAGACCCCCAGCACAGATACGCAGTATTTT. The chain combines TRBV28 with TRBJ2-3; TRBD2 might be the D (6 bases). Trimming left V 1 base short and J 0 bases short, with 29 bases between. The CDR3 contains 22 residues. Germline values: CDR1 MDHEN, CDR2 SYDVKM.

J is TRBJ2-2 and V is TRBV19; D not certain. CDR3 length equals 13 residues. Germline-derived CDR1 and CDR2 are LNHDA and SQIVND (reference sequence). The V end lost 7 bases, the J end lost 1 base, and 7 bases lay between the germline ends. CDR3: CASIPENTGELFF. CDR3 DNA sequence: TGTGCCAGTATCCCCGAGAACACCGGGGAGCTGTTTTTT.

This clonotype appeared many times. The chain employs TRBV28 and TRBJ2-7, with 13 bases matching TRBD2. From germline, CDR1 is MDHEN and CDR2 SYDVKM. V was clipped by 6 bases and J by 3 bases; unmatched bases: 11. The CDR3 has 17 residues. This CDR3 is CASSWGTSGIFNYEQYF. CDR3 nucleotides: TGTGCCAGCAGCTGGGGGACTAGCGGGATTTTTAACTACGAGCAGTACTTC. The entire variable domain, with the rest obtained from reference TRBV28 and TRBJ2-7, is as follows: DVKVTQSSRYLVKRTGEKVFLECVQDMDHENMFWYRQDPGLGLRLIYFSYDVKMKEKGDIPEGYSVSREKKERFSLILESASTNQTSMYLCASSWGTSGIFNYEQYFGPGTRLTVT.

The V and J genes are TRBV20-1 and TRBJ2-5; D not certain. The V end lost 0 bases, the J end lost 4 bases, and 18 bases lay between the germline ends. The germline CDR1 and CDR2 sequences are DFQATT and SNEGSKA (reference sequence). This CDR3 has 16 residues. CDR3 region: CSARDLWPGLLETQYF. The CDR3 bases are TGCAGTGCTAGAGATTTATGGCCGGGCCTTTTAGAGACCCAGTACTTC.

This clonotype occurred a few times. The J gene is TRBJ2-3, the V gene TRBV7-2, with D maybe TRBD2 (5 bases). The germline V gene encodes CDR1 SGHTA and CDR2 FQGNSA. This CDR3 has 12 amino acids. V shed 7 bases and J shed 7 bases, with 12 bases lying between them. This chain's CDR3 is CASTFSGNTQYF. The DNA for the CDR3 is TGTGCCAGCACATTTTCGGGAAATACGCAGTATTTT.

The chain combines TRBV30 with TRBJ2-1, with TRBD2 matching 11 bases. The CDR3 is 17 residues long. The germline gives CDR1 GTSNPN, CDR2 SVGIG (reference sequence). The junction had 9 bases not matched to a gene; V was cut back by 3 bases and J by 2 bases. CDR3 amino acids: CAWSLSGLAVPYNEQFF. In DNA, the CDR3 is TGTGCCTGGAGCCTTTCGGGACTAGCGGTACCCTACAATGAGCAGTTCTTC.

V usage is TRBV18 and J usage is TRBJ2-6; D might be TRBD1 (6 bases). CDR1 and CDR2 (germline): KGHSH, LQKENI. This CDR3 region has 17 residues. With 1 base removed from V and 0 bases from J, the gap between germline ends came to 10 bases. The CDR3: CASSPLDSLSGANVLTF. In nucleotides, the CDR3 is TGTGCCAGCTCACCACTGGACAGCCTCTCTGGGGCCAACGTCCTGACTTTC.

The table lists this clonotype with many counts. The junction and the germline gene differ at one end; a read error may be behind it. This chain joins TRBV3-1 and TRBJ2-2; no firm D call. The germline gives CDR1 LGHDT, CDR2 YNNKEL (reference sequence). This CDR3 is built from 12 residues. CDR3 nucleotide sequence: TGTGCCAGCAGCCAAAACACCCGGGAGCTGTTTTTT. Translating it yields CASSQNTRELFF.

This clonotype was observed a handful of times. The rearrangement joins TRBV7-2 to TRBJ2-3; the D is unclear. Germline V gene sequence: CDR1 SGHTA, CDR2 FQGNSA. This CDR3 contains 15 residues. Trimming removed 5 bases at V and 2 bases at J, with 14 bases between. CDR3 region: CASSPLGPITDTQYF. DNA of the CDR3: TGTGCCAGCAGCCCGCTAGGACCTATCACAGATACGCAGTATTTT.

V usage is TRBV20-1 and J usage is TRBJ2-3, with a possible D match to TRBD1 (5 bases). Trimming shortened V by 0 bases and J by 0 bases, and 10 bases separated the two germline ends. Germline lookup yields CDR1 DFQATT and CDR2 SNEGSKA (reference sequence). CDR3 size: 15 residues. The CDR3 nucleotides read TGCAGTGCTAGAGATGTGCAGGGCAGCACAGATACGCAGTATTTT. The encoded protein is CSARDVQGSTDTQYF.

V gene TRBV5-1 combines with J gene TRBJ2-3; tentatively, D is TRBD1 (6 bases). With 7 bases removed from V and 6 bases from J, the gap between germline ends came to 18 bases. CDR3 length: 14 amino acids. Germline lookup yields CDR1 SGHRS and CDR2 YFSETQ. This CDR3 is CASRTGLNRDTQYF. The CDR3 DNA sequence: TGCGCCAGCCGAACAGGGCTAAACCGGGATACGCAGTATTTT.

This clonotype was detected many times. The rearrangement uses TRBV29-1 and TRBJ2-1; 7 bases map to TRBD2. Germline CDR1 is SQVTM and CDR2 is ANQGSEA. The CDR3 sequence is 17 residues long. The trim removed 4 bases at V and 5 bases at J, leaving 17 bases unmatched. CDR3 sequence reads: CSVGPVAWEGGNNEQFF. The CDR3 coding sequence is TGCAGCGTTGGACCCGTGGCTTGGGAGGGCGGCAACAATGAGCAGTTCTTC.

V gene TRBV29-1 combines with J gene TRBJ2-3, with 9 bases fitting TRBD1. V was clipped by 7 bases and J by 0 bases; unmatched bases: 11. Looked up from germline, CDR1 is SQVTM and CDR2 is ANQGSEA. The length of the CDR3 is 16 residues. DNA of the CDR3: TGCAGCGCTGGGACAGGGCCGACTTTTAGCACAGATACGCAGTATTTT. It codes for CSAGTGPTFSTDTQYF.

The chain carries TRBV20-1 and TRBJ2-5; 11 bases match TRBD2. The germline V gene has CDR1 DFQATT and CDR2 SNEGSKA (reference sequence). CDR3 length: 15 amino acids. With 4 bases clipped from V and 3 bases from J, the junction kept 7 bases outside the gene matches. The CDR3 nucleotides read TGCAGTGCTACCCGACTAGCGGGATTGAAAGAGACCCAGTACTTC. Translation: CSATRLAGLKETQYF.

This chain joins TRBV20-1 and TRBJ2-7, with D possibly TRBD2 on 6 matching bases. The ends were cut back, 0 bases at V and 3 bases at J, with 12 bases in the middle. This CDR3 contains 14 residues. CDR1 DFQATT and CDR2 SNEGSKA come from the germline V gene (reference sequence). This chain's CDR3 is CSARDASAYYEQYF. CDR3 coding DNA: TGCAGTGCTAGAGATGCTAGCGCTTACTACGAGCAGTACTTC.

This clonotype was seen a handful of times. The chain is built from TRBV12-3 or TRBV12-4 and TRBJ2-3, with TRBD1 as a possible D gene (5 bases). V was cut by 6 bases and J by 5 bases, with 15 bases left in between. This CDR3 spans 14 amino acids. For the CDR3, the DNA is TGTGCCAGCAGCTCCCAGGGCGGTCAAGATACGCAGTATTTT. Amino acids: CASSSQGGQDTQYF.

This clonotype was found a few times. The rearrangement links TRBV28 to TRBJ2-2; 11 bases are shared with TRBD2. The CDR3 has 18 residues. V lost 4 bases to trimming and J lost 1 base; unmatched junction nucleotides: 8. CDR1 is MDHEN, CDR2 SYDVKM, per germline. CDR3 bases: TGTGCCAGCAGTTCATGGACTAGCGGGTCCTGGAACACCGGGGAGCTGTTTTTT. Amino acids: CASSSWTSGSWNTGELFF.

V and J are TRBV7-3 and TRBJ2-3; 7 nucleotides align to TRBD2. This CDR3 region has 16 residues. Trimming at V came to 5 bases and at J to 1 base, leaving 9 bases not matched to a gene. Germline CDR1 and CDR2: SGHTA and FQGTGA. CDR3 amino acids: CASSAHTGGGTDTQYF. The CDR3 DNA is TGTGCCAGCAGCGCCCACACGGGGGGAGGCACAGATACGCAGTATTTT.

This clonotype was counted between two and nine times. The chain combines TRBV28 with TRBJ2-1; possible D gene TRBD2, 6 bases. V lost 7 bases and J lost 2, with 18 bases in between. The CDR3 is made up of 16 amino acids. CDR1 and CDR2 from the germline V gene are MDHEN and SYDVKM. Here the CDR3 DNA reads TGTGCCAGCACATCTCCGCTAGCGCCGACCTACAATGAGCAGTTCTTC. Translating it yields CASTSPLAPTYNEQFF.

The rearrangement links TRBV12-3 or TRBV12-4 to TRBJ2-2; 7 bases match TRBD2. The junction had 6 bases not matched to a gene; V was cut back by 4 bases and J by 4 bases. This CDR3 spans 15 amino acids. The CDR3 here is CASSWREFPTGELFF. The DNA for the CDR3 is TGTGCCAGCAGTTGGCGGGAGTTCCCCACCGGGGAGCTGTTTTTT.

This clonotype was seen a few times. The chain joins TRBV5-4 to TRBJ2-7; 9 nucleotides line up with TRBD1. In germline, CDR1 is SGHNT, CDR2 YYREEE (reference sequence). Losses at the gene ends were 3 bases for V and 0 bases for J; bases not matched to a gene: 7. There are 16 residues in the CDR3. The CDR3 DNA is TGTGCCAGCAGCTCAGGACAGGGGAAAAGCTCCTACGAGCAGTACTTC. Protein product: CASSSGQGKSSYEQYF.

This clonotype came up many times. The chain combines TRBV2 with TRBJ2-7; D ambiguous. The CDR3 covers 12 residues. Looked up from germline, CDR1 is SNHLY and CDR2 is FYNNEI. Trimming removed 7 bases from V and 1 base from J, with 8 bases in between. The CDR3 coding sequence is TGTGCCAGCAAGGAACAGTCCTACGAGCAGTACTTC. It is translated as CASKEQSYEQYF.

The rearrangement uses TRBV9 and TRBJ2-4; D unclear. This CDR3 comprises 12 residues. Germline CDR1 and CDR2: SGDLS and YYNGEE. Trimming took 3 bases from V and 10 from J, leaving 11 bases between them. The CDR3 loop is CASSENEEIQYF. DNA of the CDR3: TGTGCCAGCAGCGAAAACGAAGAGATTCAGTACTTC.

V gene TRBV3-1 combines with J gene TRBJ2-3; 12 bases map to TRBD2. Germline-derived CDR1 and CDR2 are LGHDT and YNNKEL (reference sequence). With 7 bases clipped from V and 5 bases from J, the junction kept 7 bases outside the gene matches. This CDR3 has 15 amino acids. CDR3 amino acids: CASILAGGPEDTQYF. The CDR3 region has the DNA TGTGCCAGCATCCTAGCGGGAGGGCCAGAAGATACGCAGTATTTT.

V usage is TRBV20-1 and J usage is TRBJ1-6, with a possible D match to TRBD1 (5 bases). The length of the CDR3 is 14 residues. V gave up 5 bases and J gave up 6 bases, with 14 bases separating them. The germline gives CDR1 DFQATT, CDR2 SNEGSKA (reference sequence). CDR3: CSAPPRGLNSPLHF. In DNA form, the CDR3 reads TGCAGTGCTCCCCCCCGGGGCCTTAATTCACCCCTCCACTTT.

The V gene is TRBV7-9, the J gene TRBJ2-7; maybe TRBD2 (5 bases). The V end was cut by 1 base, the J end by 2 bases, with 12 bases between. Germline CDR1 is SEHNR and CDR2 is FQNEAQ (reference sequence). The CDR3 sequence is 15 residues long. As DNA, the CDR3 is TGTGCCAGCAGCTTAGGAACGACGGGGACCTACGAGCAGTACTTC. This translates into CASSLGTTGTYEQYF.

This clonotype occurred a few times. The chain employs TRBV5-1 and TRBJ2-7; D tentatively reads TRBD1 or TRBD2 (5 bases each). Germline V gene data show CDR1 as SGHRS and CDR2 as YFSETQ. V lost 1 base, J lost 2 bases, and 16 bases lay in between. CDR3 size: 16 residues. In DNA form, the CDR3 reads TGCGCCAGCAGCTTGAACGGGGCAGGGCTTCCCTACGAGCAGTACTTC. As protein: CASSLNGAGLPYEQYF.

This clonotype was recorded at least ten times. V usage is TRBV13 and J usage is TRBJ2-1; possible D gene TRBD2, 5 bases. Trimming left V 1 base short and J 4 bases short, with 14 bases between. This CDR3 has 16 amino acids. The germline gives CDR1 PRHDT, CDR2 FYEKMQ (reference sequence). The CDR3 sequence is CASSLVARLTYNEQFF. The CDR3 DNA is TGTGCCAGCAGCTTAGTAGCCCGACTAACTTACAATGAGCAGTTCTTC.

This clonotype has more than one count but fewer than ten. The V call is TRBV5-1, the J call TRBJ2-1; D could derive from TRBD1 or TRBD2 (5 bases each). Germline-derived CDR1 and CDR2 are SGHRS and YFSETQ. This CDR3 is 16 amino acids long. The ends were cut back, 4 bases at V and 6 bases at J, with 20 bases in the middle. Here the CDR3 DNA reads TGCGCCAGCAGCCCCGGGACCGCAGAAATTAGCAATGAGCAGTTCTTC. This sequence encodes CASSPGTAEISNEQFF.